One sample yielded the 27 T cell receptor beta chains listed below, sequenced in a study of hypomethylating agent response in myelodysplastic syndrome. Repertoires were generated with immunoSEQ multiplex PCR, while TCRdb's copy carries only in-frame clones and drops some. The data show some 5,000 clones, approximately 87% seen once. The sample here was bone marrow, taken before or after starting hypomethylating agent treatment for myelodysplastic syndrome (not recorded which). The receptors originated from a human donor with myelodysplastic syndrome.

The V gene is TRBV9, the J gene TRBJ1-2; TRBD1 is a possible D gene (6 bases). The CDR3 contains 15 residues. The V end lost 0 bases, the J end lost 4 bases, and 13 bases lay between the germline ends. Germline values: CDR1 SGDLS, CDR2 YYNGEE. CDR3 amino acids: CASSVEGGAFYGYTF. CDR3 bases: TGTGCCAGCAGCGTAGAGGGGGGGGCTTTCTATGGCTACACCTTC.

The chain recombines TRBV27 with TRBJ2-3; 7 bases line up with TRBD2. The V gene end was trimmed by 6 bases and the J gene end by 1 base; junction bases not matched to a gene: 10. The CDR3 spans 16 residues. CDR1 is MNHEY, CDR2 SMNVEV, per germline (reference sequence). CDR3 sequence (DNA): TGTGCCAGCAGACAATTAGAAAGCGGGGGCACAGATACGCAGTATTTT. It specifies CASRQLESGGTDTQYF.

The gene calls are TRBV2 and TRBJ1-4; D uncertain. CDR1 is SNHLY and CDR2 is FYNNEI in the germline V gene. This CDR3 comprises 12 residues. Trimming stripped 11 bases from V and 8 bases from J, with 15 bases between. CDR3: CAADLGSEKLFF. Here the CDR3 DNA reads TGTGCCGCGGATTTGGGAAGCGAAAAACTGTTTTTT. The full variable domain, its missing parts supplied by reference TRBV2 and TRBJ1-4, is EPEVTQTPSHQVTQMGQEVILRCVPISNHLYFYWYRQILGQKVEFLVSFYNNEISEKSEIFDDQFSVERPDGSNFTLKIRSTKLEDSAMYFCAADLGSEKLFFGSGTQLSVL.

This chain links TRBV19 with TRBJ2-2, with 8 bases lining up with TRBD1. The CDR3 totals 14 residues. Trimming at V came to 5 bases and at J to 5 bases, leaving 4 bases not matched to a gene. Germline assignment: CDR1 LNHDA and CDR2 SQIVND (reference sequence). CDR3 coding DNA: TGTGCCAGTAGTGGACAGGGCCGAACCGGGGAGCTGTTTTTT. Protein sequence: CASSGQGRTGELFF. The full variable domain, its missing parts supplied by reference TRBV19 and TRBJ2-2, is DGGITQSPKYLFRKEGQNVTLSCEQNLNHDAMYWYRQDPGQGLRLIYYSQIVNDFQKGDIAEGYSVSREKKESFPLTVTSAQKNPTAFYLCASSGQGRTGELFFGEGSRLTVL.

The rearrangement joins TRBV5-5 to TRBJ1-2; D might be TRBD1 (6 bases). Looked up from germline, CDR1 is SGHKS and CDR2 is YYEKEE (reference sequence). The CDR3 is 17 residues long. Deletions cut 1 base from V and 0 bases from J, with 16 bases between. This CDR3 is CASSLYSGAQSNYGYTF. Here the CDR3 DNA reads TGTGCCAGCAGCTTGTATTCAGGGGCACAATCTAACTATGGCTACACCTTC. The full variable domain, its missing parts supplied by reference TRBV5-5 and TRBJ1-2, is DAGVTQSPTHLIKTRGQQVTLRCSPISGHKSVSWYQQVLGQGPQFIFQYYEKEERGRGNFPDRFSARQFPNYSSELNVNALLLGDSALYLCASSLYSGAQSNYGYTFGSGTRLTVV.

This chain links TRBV2 with TRBJ2-5; D remains unclear. The J call could be wrong; TRBJ2-7 is a better fit for the DNA end. Germline loops: CDR1 SNHLY, CDR2 FYNNEI. This CDR3 contains 12 residues. The CDR3 loop is CASSEMDNEQYF. CDR3 coding DNA: TGTGCCAGCAGTGAAATGGATAACGAGCAGTACTTC.

The chain has TRBV5-1 and TRBJ2-6; D may match TRBD1 or TRBD2 (5 bases each). This CDR3 has 16 amino acids. Germline values: CDR1 SGHRS, CDR2 YFSETQ. Trimming removed 4 bases at V and 1 base at J, with 12 bases between. CDR3: CASSRDGKSGANVLTF. For the CDR3, the DNA is TGCGCCAGCAGCAGGGACGGCAAATCTGGGGCCAACGTCCTGACTTTC. The full variable domain, in which reference TRBV5-1 and TRBJ2-6 provide the parts outside the CDR3, is KAGVTQTPRYLIKTRGQQVTLSCSPISGHRSVSWYQQTPGQGLQFLFEYFSETQRNKGNFPGRFSGRQFSNSRSEMNVSTLELGDSALYLCASSRDGKSGANVLTFGAGSRLTVL.

The chain recombines TRBV5-1 with TRBJ2-2; 8 nucleotides line up with TRBD1. The CDR3 is made up of 15 amino acids. V lost 0 bases, J lost 6 bases, and 4 bases stayed unmatched. Germline V gene lookup returns CDR1 SGHRS and CDR2 YFSETQ. The CDR3 region is CASSLVQGAAGELFF. The CDR3 bases are TGCGCCAGCAGCTTGGTCCAGGGGGCAGCCGGGGAGCTGTTTTTT.

This clone was picked up a small number of times. The chain employs TRBV7-2 and TRBJ2-7; 7 bases match TRBD1. V shed 4 bases, J shed 0 bases, and the junction held 9 bases outside the gene matches. Germline-derived CDR1 and CDR2 are SGHTA and FQGNSA. The CDR3 consists of 16 residues. As DNA, the CDR3 is TGTGCCAGCAGCTGGAACGGACAGGAAGACTCCTACGAGCAGTACTTC. It encodes CASSWNGQEDSYEQYF.

This chain uses TRBV28 with TRBJ2-7; 7 bases line up with TRBD1. The CDR3 covers 14 residues. V lost 11 bases, J lost 5 bases, and 15 bases stayed unmatched. Germline values: CDR1 MDHEN, CDR2 SYDVKM. The CDR3 is CAGSQGDSPHEQYF. The CDR3 bases are TGTGCCGGATCACAAGGGGACAGTCCACACGAGCAGTACTTC.

This chain uses TRBV6-5 with TRBJ1-4; no clear D gene. The CDR3 is 14 amino acids. Germline CDR1 MNHEY, CDR2 SVGAGI. Trimming took 2 bases from V and 6 from J, leaving 10 bases between them. The CDR3 nucleotides are TGTGCCAGCAGTTACGTAGCGGGAGATGAAAAACTGTTTTTT. Translating gives CASSYVAGDEKLFF.

The chain couples TRBV10-3 to TRBJ1-1, with 7 bases that match TRBD1. V dropped 5 bases and J dropped 5; count of bases not matched to a gene: 8. Per the germline V gene, CDR1 is ENHRY and CDR2 is SYGVKD. There are 14 residues in the CDR3. CDR3 nucleotide sequence: TGTGCCATCAGTTCTACAGGGGAGAGGACTGAAGCTTTCTTT. Its protein is CAISSTGERTEAFF.

The chain uses TRBV28 and TRBJ2-5, with D unresolved. The CDR3 is made up of 13 amino acids. V dropped 3 bases and J dropped 14 bases, with 19 bases sitting between them. Germline V gene lookup returns CDR1 MDHEN and CDR2 SYDVKM. CDR3 protein: CASSLRSLPLTYF. CDR3 bases: TGTGCCAGCAGTTTGCGCTCGCTACCACTTACCTACTTC. The full variable domain, its missing parts supplied by reference TRBV28 and TRBJ2-5, is DVKVTQSSRYLVKRTGEKVFLECVQDMDHENMFWYRQDPGLGLRLIYFSYDVKMKEKGDIPEGYSVSREKKERFSLILESASTNQTSMYLCASSLRSLPLTYFGPGTRLLVL.

V usage is TRBV2 and J usage is TRBJ2-5, with 7 bases lining up with TRBD1. V was pared by 5 bases and J by 4 bases, with 7 bases of the junction left unmatched. The CDR3 totals 14 residues. Germline-derived CDR1 and CDR2 are SNHLY and FYNNEI. CDR3 bases: TGTGCCAGCAGTCAGACAGGGATTGGAGAGACCCAGTACTTC. It encodes CASSQTGIGETQYF. Full variable domain (remainder filled in from reference TRBV2 and TRBJ2-5): EPEVTQTPSHQVTQMGQEVILRCVPISNHLYFYWYRQILGQKVEFLVSFYNNEISEKSEIFDDQFSVERPDGSNFTLKIRSTKLEDSAMYFCASSQTGIGETQYFGPGTRLLVL.

DNA of the CDR3: TGTGCCAGCAGCTTAGGAGGGGATTGGTACGAGCAGTACTTC. It is translated as CASSLGGDWYEQYF. This chain links TRBV7-2 with TRBJ2-7; D is possibly TRBD1 or TRBD2 (5 bases each). CDR3 size: 14 residues. V shed 1 base and J shed 4 bases, with 11 bases lying between them. Germline V gene data show CDR1 as SGHTA and CDR2 as FQGNSA.

The rearrangement joins TRBV19 to TRBJ2-2; unclear D gene. Germline CDR1 and CDR2: LNHDA and SQIVND (reference sequence). Trimming shortened V by 7 bases and J by 4 bases, and 16 bases separated the two germline ends. The CDR3 contains 15 residues. In DNA form, the CDR3 reads TGTGCCAGTAATCGCGGAGACACTCGCACCGGGGAGCTGTTTTTT. This gives the protein CASNRGDTRTGELFF.

CDR3 nucleotide sequence: TGTGCCAGCAGCAAGGTACTCTGGGGAAACACCATATATTTT. Translated, it gives CASSKVLWGNTIYF. The chain has TRBV6-1 and TRBJ1-3; D remains ambiguous. The germline V and J ends were trimmed by 6 bases and 4 bases, with 13 bases remaining between them. The CDR3 extends over 14 amino acids. Germline-derived CDR1 and CDR2 are MNHNS and SASEGT.

In this sample, this clone turned up once. CDR3 coding DNA: TGTGCCAGTAGTCTAATCGCTGGGAGAGGAATGAACACTGAAGCTTTCTTT. The encoded protein is CASSLIAGRGMNTEAFF. V usage is TRBV19 and J usage is TRBJ1-1; D is uncertain. The V end lost 5 bases, the J end lost 0 bases, and 19 bases lay between the germline ends. CDR1 is LNHDA, CDR2 SQIVND, per germline (reference sequence). The CDR3 runs 17 residues.

This chain joins TRBV7-6 and TRBJ1-5, with D perhaps matching TRBD1 (6 bases). Germline CDR1 SGHVS, CDR2 FNYEAQ. V was clipped by 5 bases and J by 7 bases, with 12 bases between them. The CDR3 loop spans 13 amino acids. Written as DNA, the CDR3 is TGTGCCAGCAGCAACAGGGTGGGACAGCCCCAGCATTTT. It is translated as CASSNRVGQPQHF. Full variable domain (missing parts from reference TRBV7-6 and TRBJ1-5): GAGVSQSPRYKVTKRGQDVALRCDPISGHVSLYWYRQALGQGPEFLTYFNYEAQQDKSGLPNDRFSAERPEGSISTLTIQRTEQRDSAMYRCASSNRVGQPQHFGDGTRLSIL.

The V gene is TRBV5-1, the J gene TRBJ2-3, with 7 bases lining up with TRBD1. The germline CDR1 and CDR2 sequences are SGHRS and YFSETQ. Trimming removed 4 bases from V and 5 bases from J; junction bases left unmatched: 7. This CDR3 contains 14 residues. In nucleotides, the CDR3 is TGCGCCAGCAGCCCGGGACAGCAGGAAGATACGCAGTATTTT. Translated, it gives CASSPGQQEDTQYF.

The gene calls are TRBV5-6 and TRBJ2-7; no firm D call. The CDR3 is 13 residues long. Germline values: CDR1 SGHDT, CDR2 YYEEEE. Deletions cut 4 bases from V and 2 bases from J, with 10 bases between. The CDR3: CASSPQGTYEQYF. The CDR3 DNA reads as TGTGCCAGCAGCCCACAAGGGACCTACGAGCAGTACTTC.

V is TRBV27 and J is TRBJ2-1; D gene unclear. The V end was cut by 7 bases, the J end by 4 bases, with 11 bases between. The germline V gene encodes CDR1 MNHEY and CDR2 SMNVEV (reference sequence). The length of the CDR3 is 13 residues. CDR3 loop: CASTPDGYNEQFF. CDR3 DNA: TGTGCCAGCACTCCCGACGGATACAATGAGCAGTTCTTC.

This sequence joins TRBV9 and TRBJ2-5; D might be TRBD2 (7 bases). Germline CDR1 reads SGDLS; CDR2 reads YYNGEE. Trimming took off 1 base at V and 2 bases at J, with 12 bases between the two ends. The CDR3 is 15 amino acids. The CDR3 DNA follows: TGTGCCAGCAGCGTAAGGGGGGGAGATCAAGAGACCCAGTACTTC. This encodes CASSVRGGDQETQYF.

The chain couples TRBV5-1 to TRBJ2-7; unclear D gene. Germline CDR1 and CDR2: SGHRS and YFSETQ. Trimming took off 0 bases at V and 1 base at J, with 11 bases between the two ends. CDR3 length equals 15 residues. CDR3 coding DNA: TGCGCCAGCAGCTTGGTTATGGGCCAGTCCTACGAGCAGTACTTC. Protein sequence: CASSLVMGQSYEQYF.

V is TRBV5-1 and J is TRBJ2-3; D possibly corresponds to TRBD1 (5 bases). Germline CDR1 reads SGHRS; CDR2 reads YFSETQ. The CDR3 covers 14 residues. The germline V and J ends were trimmed by 1 base and 4 bases, with 10 bases remaining between them. The CDR3 protein is CASSLMQGPDTQYF. In DNA, the CDR3 is TGCGCCAGCAGCTTGATGCAGGGTCCAGATACGCAGTATTTT.

The chain is built from TRBV7-2 and TRBJ2-1; 10 bases map to TRBD2. V dropped 3 bases and J dropped 9; count of bases not matched to a gene: 5. Germline V gives CDR1 SGHTA, CDR2 FQGNSA. The CDR3 length is 14 residues. The CDR3 DNA is TGTGCCAGCAGCTTCGAGCGGGGGGGCGGTGAGCAGTTCTTC. Translating it yields CASSFERGGGEQFF.

This rearrangement joins TRBV5-3 to TRBJ2-7; tentatively, D is TRBD1 or TRBD2 (5 bases each). TRBV5-3 is placed among ORFs of uncertain function. V was pared by 0 bases and J by 2 bases, with 24 bases between. The CDR3 sequence is 19 residues long. The CDR3 coding sequence is TGTGCCAGAAGCTTGGGTTCCTGGGACGGCTTTGAAGAGACCTACGAGCAGTACTTC. As protein: CARSLGSWDGFEETYEQYF.